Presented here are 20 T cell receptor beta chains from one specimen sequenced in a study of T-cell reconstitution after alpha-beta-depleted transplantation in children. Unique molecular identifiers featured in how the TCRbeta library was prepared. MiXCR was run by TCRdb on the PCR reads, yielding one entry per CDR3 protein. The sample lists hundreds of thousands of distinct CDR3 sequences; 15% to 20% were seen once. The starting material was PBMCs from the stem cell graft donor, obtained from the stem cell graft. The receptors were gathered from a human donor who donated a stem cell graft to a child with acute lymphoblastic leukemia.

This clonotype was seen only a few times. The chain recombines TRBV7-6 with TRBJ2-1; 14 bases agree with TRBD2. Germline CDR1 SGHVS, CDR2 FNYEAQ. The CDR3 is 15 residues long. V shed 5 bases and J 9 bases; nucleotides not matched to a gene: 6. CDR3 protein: CASSPGLAGAAEQFF. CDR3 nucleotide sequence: TGTGCCAGCAGCCCGGGACTAGCGGGAGCTGCTGAGCAGTTCTTC.

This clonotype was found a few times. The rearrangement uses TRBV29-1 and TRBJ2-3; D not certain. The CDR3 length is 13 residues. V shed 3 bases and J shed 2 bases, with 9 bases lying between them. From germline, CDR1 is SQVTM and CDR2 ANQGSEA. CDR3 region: CSVDVRTTDTQYF. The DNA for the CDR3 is TGCAGCGTTGACGTCCGGACCACAGATACGCAGTATTTT.

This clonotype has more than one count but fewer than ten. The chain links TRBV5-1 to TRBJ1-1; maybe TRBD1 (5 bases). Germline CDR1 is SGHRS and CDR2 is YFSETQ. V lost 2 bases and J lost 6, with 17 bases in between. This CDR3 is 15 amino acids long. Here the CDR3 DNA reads TGCGCCAGCAGCTTCGAGGGGATCGGGGGGGCTGAAGCTTTCTTT. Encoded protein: CASSFEGIGGAEAFF.

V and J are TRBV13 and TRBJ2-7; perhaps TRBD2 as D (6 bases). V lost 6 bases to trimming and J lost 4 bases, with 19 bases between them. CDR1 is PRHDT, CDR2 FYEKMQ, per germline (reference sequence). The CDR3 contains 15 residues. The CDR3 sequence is CASSRWEDSLYEQYF. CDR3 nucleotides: TGTGCCAGCAGTAGGTGGGAGGATTCCTTATACGAGCAGTACTTC.

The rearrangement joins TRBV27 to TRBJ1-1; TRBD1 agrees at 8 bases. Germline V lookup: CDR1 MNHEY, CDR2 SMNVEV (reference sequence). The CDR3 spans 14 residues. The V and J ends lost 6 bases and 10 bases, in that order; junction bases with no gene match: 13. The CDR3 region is CASSRTGTSMIAFF. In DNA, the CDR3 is TGTGCCAGCAGCCGGACAGGGACTTCGATGATAGCTTTCTTT.

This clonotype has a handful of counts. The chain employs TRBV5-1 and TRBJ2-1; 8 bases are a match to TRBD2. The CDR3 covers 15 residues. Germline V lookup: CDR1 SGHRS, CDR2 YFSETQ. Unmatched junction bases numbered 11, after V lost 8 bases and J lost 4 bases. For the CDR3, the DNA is TGCGCCAGTCGGACGGCGGAGCGGGAGTACAATGAGCAGTTCTTC. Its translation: CASRTAEREYNEQFF.

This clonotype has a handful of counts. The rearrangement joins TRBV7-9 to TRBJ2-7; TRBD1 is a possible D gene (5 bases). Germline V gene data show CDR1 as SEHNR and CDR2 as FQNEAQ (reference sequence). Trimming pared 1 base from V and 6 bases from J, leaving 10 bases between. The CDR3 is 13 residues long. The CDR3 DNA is TGTGCCAGCAGCTTAGTCGCAGGGTTCGAGCAGTACTTC. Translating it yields CASSLVAGFEQYF.

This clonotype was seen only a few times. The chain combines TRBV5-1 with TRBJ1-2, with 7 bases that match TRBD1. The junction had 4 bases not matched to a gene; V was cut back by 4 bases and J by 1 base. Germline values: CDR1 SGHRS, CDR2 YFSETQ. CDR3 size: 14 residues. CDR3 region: CASSVRDSNYGYTF. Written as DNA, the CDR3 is TGCGCCAGCAGCGTTCGGGACAGTAACTATGGCTACACCTTC.

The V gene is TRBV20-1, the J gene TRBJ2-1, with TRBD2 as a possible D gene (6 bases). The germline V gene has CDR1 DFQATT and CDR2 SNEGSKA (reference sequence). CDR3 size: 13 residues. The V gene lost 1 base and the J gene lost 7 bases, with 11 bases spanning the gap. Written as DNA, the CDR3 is TGCAGTGCTAGAGGACGAGGGAGGAATGAGCAGTTCTTC. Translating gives CSARGRGRNEQFF.

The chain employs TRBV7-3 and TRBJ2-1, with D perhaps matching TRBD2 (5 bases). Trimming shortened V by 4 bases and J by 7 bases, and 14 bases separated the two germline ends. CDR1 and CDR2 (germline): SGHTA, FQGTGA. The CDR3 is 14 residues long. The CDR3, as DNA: TGTGCCAGCAGCTCATCCGACCGACTAAATGAGCAGTTCTTC. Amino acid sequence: CASSSSDRLNEQFF.

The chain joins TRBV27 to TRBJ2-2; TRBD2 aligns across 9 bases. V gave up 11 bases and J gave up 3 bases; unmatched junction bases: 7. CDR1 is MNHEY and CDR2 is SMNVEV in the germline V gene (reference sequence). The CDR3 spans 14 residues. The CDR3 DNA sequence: TGTGCCGTCCTAGCGGGATTCGACACCGGGGAGCTGTTTTTT. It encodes CAVLAGFDTGELFF.

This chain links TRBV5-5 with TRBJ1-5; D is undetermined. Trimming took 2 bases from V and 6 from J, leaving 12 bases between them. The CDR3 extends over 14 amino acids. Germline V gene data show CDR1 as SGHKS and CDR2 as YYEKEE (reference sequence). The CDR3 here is CASSFTRASQPQHF. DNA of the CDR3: TGTGCCAGCAGCTTCACCCGGGCGTCTCAGCCCCAGCATTTT.

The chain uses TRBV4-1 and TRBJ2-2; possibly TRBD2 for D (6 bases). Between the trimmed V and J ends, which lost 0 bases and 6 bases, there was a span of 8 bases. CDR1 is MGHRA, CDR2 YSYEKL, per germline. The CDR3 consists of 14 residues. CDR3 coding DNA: TGCGCCAGCAGCCAAGATCCTAGCGCCGGGGAGCTGTTTTTT. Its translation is CASSQDPSAGELFF.

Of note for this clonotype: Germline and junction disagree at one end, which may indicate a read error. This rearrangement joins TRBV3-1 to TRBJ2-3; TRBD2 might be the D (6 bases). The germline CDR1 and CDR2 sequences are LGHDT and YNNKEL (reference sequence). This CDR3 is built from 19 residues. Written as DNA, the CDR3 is TGTGCCTGCAGCCACACAGTACTAGCAGATATCCGTAGCACAGATACGCAGTATTTT. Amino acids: CACSHTVLADIRSTDTQYF.

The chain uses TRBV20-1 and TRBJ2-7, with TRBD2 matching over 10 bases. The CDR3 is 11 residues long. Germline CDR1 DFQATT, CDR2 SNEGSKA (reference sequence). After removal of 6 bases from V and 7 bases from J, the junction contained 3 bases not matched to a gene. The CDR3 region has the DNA TGCAGTGCGACTAGCGGGCCGGAGCAGTACTTC. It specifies CSATSGPEQYF.

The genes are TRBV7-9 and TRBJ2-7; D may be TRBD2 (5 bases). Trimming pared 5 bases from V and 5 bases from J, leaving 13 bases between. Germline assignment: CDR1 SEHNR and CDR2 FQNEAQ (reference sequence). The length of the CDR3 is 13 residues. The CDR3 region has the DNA TGTGCCAGCAGCCTACGACCCGGGGACGAGCAGTACTTC. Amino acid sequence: CASSLRPGDEQYF.

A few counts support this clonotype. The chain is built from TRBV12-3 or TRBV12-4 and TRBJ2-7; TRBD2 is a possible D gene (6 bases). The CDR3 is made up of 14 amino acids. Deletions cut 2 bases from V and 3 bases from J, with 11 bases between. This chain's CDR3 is CASSLSLASYEQYF. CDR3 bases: TGTGCCAGCAGTTTAAGTCTAGCGAGCTACGAGCAGTACTTC.

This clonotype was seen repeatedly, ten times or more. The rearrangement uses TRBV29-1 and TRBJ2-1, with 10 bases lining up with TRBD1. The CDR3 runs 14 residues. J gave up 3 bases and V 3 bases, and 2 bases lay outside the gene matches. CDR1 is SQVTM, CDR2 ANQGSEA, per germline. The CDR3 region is CSVEDRGDYNEQFF. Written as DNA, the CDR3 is TGCAGCGTTGAGGACAGGGGGGACTACAATGAGCAGTTCTTC.

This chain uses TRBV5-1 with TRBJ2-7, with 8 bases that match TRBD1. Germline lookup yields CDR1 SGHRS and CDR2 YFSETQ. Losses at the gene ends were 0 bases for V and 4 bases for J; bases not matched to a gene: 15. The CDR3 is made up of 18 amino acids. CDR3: CASSLEGDRLIPYYEQYF. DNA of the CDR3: TGCGCCAGCAGCTTGGAAGGGGACAGGTTGATTCCTTATTACGAGCAGTACTTC.

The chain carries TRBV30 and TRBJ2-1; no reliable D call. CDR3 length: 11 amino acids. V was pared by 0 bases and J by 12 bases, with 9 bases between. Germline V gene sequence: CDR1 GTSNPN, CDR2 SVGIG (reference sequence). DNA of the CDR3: TGTGCCTGGAGTGTAGGCCTGCTGCAGTTCTTC. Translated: CAWSVGLLQFF.